Following are 20 T cell receptor beta chains from one sample sequenced in a study of T-cell memory formation after mild COVID-19. TCRdb reanalysed the 5' RACE reads using MiXCR and keeps one entry per CDR3 protein. This table holds fewer than 70,000 distinct CDR3 sequences, 8% to 10% found once. Sequenced material: PBMCs or a T cell subset sorted from them (not recorded which). The receptor set was obtained from a man aged 18-30 years who had mild COVID-19 (a few samples of this study predate the infection). Cell type and time point are not known.

There are a few counts of this clonotype. The V and J genes are TRBV9 and TRBJ2-5; the D gene is possibly TRBD2 (7 bases). Germline V gives CDR1 SGDLS, CDR2 YYNGEE. This CDR3 region has 15 residues. Trimming took off 4 bases at V and 4 bases at J, with 17 bases between the two ends. The CDR3 sequence is CASSKRGGAGETQYF. Written as DNA, the CDR3 is TGTGCCAGCAGCAAGAGAGGGGGGGCCGGAGAGACCCAGTACTTC. Full variable domain (missing parts from reference TRBV9 and TRBJ2-5): DSGVTQTPKHLITATGQRVTLRCSPRSGDLSVYWYQQSLDQGLQFLIQYYNGEERAKGNILERFSAQQFPDLHSELNLSSLELGDSALYFCASSKRGGAGETQYFGPGTRLLVL.

This clonotype has just a few counts. The chain links TRBV3-1 to TRBJ2-2; unclear D gene. CDR1 is LGHDT, CDR2 YNNKEL, per germline (reference sequence). V lost 0 bases to trimming and J lost 2 bases, with 4 bases between them. The CDR3 has 14 amino acids. The CDR3 here is CASSQDGNTGELFF. CDR3 nucleotide sequence: TGTGCCAGCAGCCAAGACGGCAACACCGGGGAGCTGTTTTTT. Full variable domain (missing parts from reference TRBV3-1 and TRBJ2-2): DTAVSQTPKYLVTQMGNDKSIKCEQNLGHDTMYWYKQDSKKFLKIMFSYNNKELIINETVPNRFSPKSPDKAHLNLHINSLELGDSAVYFCASSQDGNTGELFFGEGSRLTVL.

The gene calls are TRBV11-2 and TRBJ2-3; D tentatively reads TRBD1 or TRBD2 (6 bases each). The CDR3 runs to 12 residues. Germline lookup yields CDR1 SGHAT and CDR2 FQNNGV. V lost 7 bases, J lost 3 bases, and 8 bases lay in between. The DNA for the CDR3 is TGTGCCAGCACGGGGGCAACAGATACGCAGTATTTT. Translated: CASTGATDTQYF.

This clonotype was seen only a few times. The genes are TRBV5-1 and TRBJ2-3; TRBD2 matches at 11 bases. The CDR3 length is 15 residues. Trimming removed 2 bases from V and 1 base from J; junction bases left unmatched: 0. CDR1 and CDR2 from the germline V gene are SGHRS and YFSETQ. The DNA for the CDR3 is TGCGCCAGCAGCTTACTAGCGGGGGGCACAGATACGCAGTATTTT. Protein: CASSLLAGGTDTQYF.

This sequence joins TRBV7-7 and TRBJ1-1; the D is unclear. CDR3 length: 13 residues. Trimming shortened V by 2 bases and J by 1 base, and 5 bases separated the two germline ends. CDR1 and CDR2 from the germline V gene are SSHAT and FNYEAQ (reference sequence). This chain's CDR3 is CASSLKQNTEAFF. The CDR3 DNA follows: TGTGCCAGCAGCTTAAAGCAGAACACTGAAGCTTTCTTT.

The chain joins TRBV20-1 to TRBJ1-2, with D unresolved. CDR1 is DFQATT and CDR2 is SNEGSKA in the germline V gene (reference sequence). The CDR3 has 12 residues. V was shortened by 4 bases and J by 1 base, with 7 bases between the two germline ends. Here the CDR3 reads CSAMTRNYGYTF. The CDR3 DNA sequence: TGCAGTGCTATGACCCGTAACTATGGCTACACCTTC.

This clonotype was recorded many times. CDR3 nucleotide sequence: TGTGCCAGCAGAGCAGGGTCCGCGGTGTTCTTC. This encodes CASRAGSAVFF. This rearrangement joins TRBV6-5 to TRBJ2-1; possibly TRBD1 for D (5 bases). The germline V gene has CDR1 MNHEY and CDR2 SVGAGI. Deletions cut 6 bases from V and 15 bases from J, with 15 bases between. The length of the CDR3 is 11 residues.

This rearrangement joins TRBV5-1 to TRBJ2-6; TRBD1 matches 9 bases. V lost 5 bases, J lost 1 base, and 10 bases stayed unmatched. Germline V lookup: CDR1 SGHRS, CDR2 YFSETQ. The CDR3 is 18 amino acids. CDR3 nucleotide sequence: TGCGCCAGCAGATCTTCCGGGACAGGGCCTTCTGGGGCCAACGTCCTGACTTTC. Its translation: CASRSSGTGPSGANVLTF.

This clonotype was detected a few times. The chain couples TRBV7-6 to TRBJ2-3; no definite D call. CDR3 length: 13 residues. From germline, CDR1 is SGHVS and CDR2 FNYEAQ. V dropped 3 bases and J dropped 2 bases, with 6 bases sitting between them. The CDR3, as DNA: TGTGCCAGCAGCTTGGCTTACACAGATACGCAGTATTTT. It codes for CASSLAYTDTQYF.

There are a few counts of this clonotype. The rearrangement joins TRBV20-1 to TRBJ2-5, with TRBD2 identical over 10 bases. Germline CDR1 is DFQATT and CDR2 is SNEGSKA (reference sequence). The CDR3 is 13 residues long. CDR3 nucleotide sequence: TGCAGGGCCGGGACTAGCGATTCTGGAACCCAGTACTTC. Its protein is CRAGTSDSGTQYF.

This clonotype came up a few times. The chain is built from TRBV5-1 and TRBJ1-1; a weak D match, TRBD1 (6 bases). Germline loops: CDR1 SGHRS, CDR2 YFSETQ. This CDR3 is 13 amino acids long. Between the trimmed V and J ends, which lost 7 bases and 3 bases, there was a span of 13 bases. The CDR3 region has the DNA TGCGCCAGCCGATGGACAGACCACACTGAAGCTTTCTTT. Its protein product is CASRWTDHTEAFF.

The sample holds a few counts of this clonotype. The chain carries TRBV12-3 or TRBV12-4 and TRBJ2-3, with TRBD2 identical over 8 bases. The CDR3 contains 15 residues. Trimming removed 4 bases from V and 6 bases from J; junction bases left unmatched: 9. In nucleotides, the CDR3 is TGTGCCAGCAGTTCCGGGACTAGTGAGCAGGATACGCAGTATTTT. This sequence encodes CASSSGTSEQDTQYF.

The rearrangement links TRBV7-9 to TRBJ2-5; 7 nucleotides agree with TRBD1. V dropped 11 bases and J dropped 2; count of bases not matched to a gene: 8. The CDR3 contains 13 residues. Per germline, CDR1 SEHNR and CDR2 FQNEAQ (reference sequence). CDR3 in amino acids: CAGGPGGQETQYF. CDR3 DNA sequence: TGTGCCGGCGGGCCAGGGGGACAAGAGACCCAGTACTTC.

This clonotype was seen ten or more times. The chain links TRBV27 to TRBJ1-5; the D gene is possibly TRBD1 (6 bases). This CDR3 comprises 15 residues. V shed 8 bases and J shed 6 bases, with 20 bases lying between them. Per the germline V gene, CDR1 is MNHEY and CDR2 is SMNVEV (reference sequence). The CDR3, as DNA: TGTGCCAGCTCCCCACTACAGGGTATTGGTCAGCCCCAGCATTTT. This gives the protein CASSPLQGIGQPQHF.

The sample holds many counts of this clonotype. The chain combines TRBV19 with TRBJ2-1, with TRBD1 matching over 11 bases. The CDR3 consists of 15 residues. V lost 7 bases, J lost 9 bases, and 11 bases stayed unmatched. Germline V gene data show CDR1 as LNHDA and CDR2 as SQIVND (reference sequence). This chain's CDR3 is CASNRPGTGGIEQFF. CDR3 coding DNA: TGTGCCAGTAATCGACCCGGGACAGGGGGGATTGAGCAGTTCTTC.

This clonotype was recorded a few times. The chain links TRBV29-1 to TRBJ2-5; 9 bases match TRBD1. V dropped 4 bases and J dropped 4; count of bases not matched to a gene: 1. The CDR3 consists of 12 residues. CDR1 is SQVTM and CDR2 is ANQGSEA in the germline V gene. CDR3 residues: CSVGTGVETQYF. CDR3 nucleotides: TGCAGCGTTGGGACAGGGGTAGAGACCCAGTACTTC. Based on the CDR3 plus reference TRBV29-1 and TRBJ2-5, the full variable domain is SAVISQKPSRDICQRGTSLTIQCQVDSQVTMMFWYRQQPGQSLTLIATANQGSEATYESGFVIDKFPISRPNLTFSTLTVSNMSPEDSSIYLCSVGTGVETQYFGPGTRLLVL.

By share, this clonotype counts as medium-sized. V usage is TRBV7-9 and J usage is TRBJ2-1; 10 positions match TRBD2. CDR1 and CDR2 (germline): SEHNR, FQNEAQ (reference sequence). Trimming cost V 3 bases and J 10 bases; bases outside gene matches: 6. The CDR3 totals 14 residues. In nucleotides, the CDR3 is TGTGCCAGCAGCTTTGGAACTAGCGGGGACGAGCAGTTCTTC. Protein sequence: CASSFGTSGDEQFF.

This clonotype was counted once. The V gene is TRBV27, the J gene TRBJ1-1, with D perhaps matching TRBD1 (5 bases). CDR1 is MNHEY, CDR2 SMNVEV, per germline (reference sequence). The ends were cut back, 5 bases at V and 1 base at J, with 17 bases in the middle. The CDR3 loop spans 16 amino acids. The CDR3 here is CASSRIGGLGNTEAFF. The DNA for the CDR3 is TGTGCCAGCAGTCGGATCGGGGGTTTAGGGAACACTGAAGCTTTCTTT.

The chain joins TRBV7-6 to TRBJ2-1; tentatively, D is TRBD1 or TRBD2 (5 bases each). The CDR3 totals 18 residues. Germline V gives CDR1 SGHVS, CDR2 FNYEAQ. V was cut by 2 bases and J by 6 bases, with 23 bases left in between. CDR3 loop: CASSLLGGMGVEGNEQFF. CDR3 coding DNA: TGTGCCAGCAGCTTATTAGGTGGAATGGGGGTAGAGGGCAATGAGCAGTTCTTC.

This clonotype has at least ten counts. The J gene is TRBJ2-3, the V gene TRBV5-1; a weak D match, TRBD1 (5 bases). This CDR3 has 14 residues. The V gene's germline CDR1 is SGHRS and CDR2 YFSETQ. Trimming removed 0 bases at V and 5 bases at J, with 10 bases between. CDR3 bases: TGCGCCAGCAGCTTGGCCCCAGGGCTAGATACGCAGTATTTT. Translating gives CASSLAPGLDTQYF.